This T cell receptor (beta chain) was identified during a study of beta chain features in type 1 diabetes. The authors reverse transcribed all of the isolated RNA, so sequencing captured expressed TCRB transcripts. TCRdb keeps only in-frame clones here, not all; method: immunoSEQ multiplex PCR. The data show roughly 500,000 clones, roughly 31% seen once. This clone was seen a handful of times. CD45RO/CCR7/CD25/CD127/CD95/CD27 sorting isolated CD4+ naive, central memory, regulatory and stem cell-like memory cells. Germline lookup yields CDR1 SGHTA and CDR2 FQGNSA. This CDR3 spans 14 amino acids. Germline trimming cut 5 bases from V and 7 bases from J; bases unmatched to any gene: 9.

Sequenced material: naive CD4+ T cells from blood. The TCR was taken from a man younger than 35 in good health. The chain couples TRBV7-2 to TRBJ1-2; TRBD1 agrees at 8 bases. CDR3 sequence: CASSRRDRRVGYTF. DNA of the CDR3: TGTGCCAGCAGCCGCCGGGACAGGCGGGTTGGCTACACCTTC.